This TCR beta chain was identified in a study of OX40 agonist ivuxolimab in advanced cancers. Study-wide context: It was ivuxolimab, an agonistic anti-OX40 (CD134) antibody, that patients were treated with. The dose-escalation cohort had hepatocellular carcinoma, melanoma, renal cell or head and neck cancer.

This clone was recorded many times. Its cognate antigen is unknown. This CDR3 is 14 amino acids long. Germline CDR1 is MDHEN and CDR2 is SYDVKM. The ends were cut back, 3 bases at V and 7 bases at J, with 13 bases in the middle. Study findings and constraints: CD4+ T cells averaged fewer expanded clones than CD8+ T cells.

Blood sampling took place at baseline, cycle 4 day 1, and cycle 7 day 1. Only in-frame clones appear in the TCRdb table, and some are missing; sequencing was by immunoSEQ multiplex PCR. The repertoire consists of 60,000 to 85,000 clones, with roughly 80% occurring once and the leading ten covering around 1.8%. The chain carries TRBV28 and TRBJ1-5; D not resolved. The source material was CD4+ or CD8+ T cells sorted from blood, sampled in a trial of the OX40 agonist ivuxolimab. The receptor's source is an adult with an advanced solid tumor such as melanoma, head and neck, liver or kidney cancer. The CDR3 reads CASSLVGSEQPQHF. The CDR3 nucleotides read TGTGCCAGCAGTTTGGTGGGGTCCGAGCAGCCCCAGCATTTT. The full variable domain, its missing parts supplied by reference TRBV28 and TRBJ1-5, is DVKVTQSSRYLVKRTGEKVFLECVQDMDHENMFWYRQDPGLGLRLIYFSYDVKMKEKGDIPEGYSVSREKKERFSLILESASTNQTSMYLCASSLVGSEQPQHFGDGTRLSIL.